Following are 10 T cell receptor beta chains from one sample sequenced in a study of T cells in Graves' hyperthyroidism and ophthalmopathy. The investigators amplified TCR beta CDR3 regions from RNA transcripts. A set of HTBI primers served as the primers for a first-round RT-PCR of the TCR CDR3. MiXCR, run by TCRdb on the multiplex PCR reads, gives a single entry per CDR3 protein. The sample includes some 800,000 distinct CDR3 sequences, over 35% of them seen just once. The sample comprised blood. These TCRs come from a man aged 18 to 29 with Graves' hyperthyroidism.

The sample holds many counts of this clonotype. V and J are TRBV5-1 and TRBJ1-2, with D possibly being TRBD1 (5 bases). Germline V gene data show CDR1 as SGHRS and CDR2 as YFSETQ. Trimming took 0 bases from V and 5 from J, leaving 8 bases between them. The CDR3 covers 13 residues. CDR3 DNA sequence: TGCGCCAGCAGCTTGGACAGGATATATGGCTACACCTTC. Translated, it gives CASSLDRIYGYTF. The full variable domain, in which reference TRBV5-1 and TRBJ1-2 provide the parts outside the CDR3, is KAGVTQTPRYLIKTRGQQVTLSCSPISGHRSVSWYQQTPGQGLQFLFEYFSETQRNKGNFPGRFSGRQFSNSRSEMNVSTLELGDSALYLCASSLDRIYGYTFGSGTRLTVV.

This clonotype was picked up a small number of times. A read error may be the cause here, since a much bigger clone is one base away. CDR3 protein: CASSRTGSPDEQHF. The CDR3 region has the DNA TGTGCCAGTAGTCGAACCGGCTCCCCTGACGAGCAGCACTTC. V gene TRBV7-6 combines with J gene TRBJ2-7; no reliable D call. There are 14 residues in the CDR3. Per germline, CDR1 SGHVS and CDR2 FNYEAQ.

The chain couples TRBV6-1 to TRBJ2-5; D is perhaps TRBD1 (5 bases). This CDR3 comprises 14 residues. Trimming removed 5 bases at V and 1 base at J, with 11 bases between. Germline V gives CDR1 MNHNS, CDR2 SASEGT. The CDR3 loop is CASSPDRAQETQYF. The DNA for the CDR3 is TGTGCCAGCAGTCCCGACAGAGCCCAAGAGACCCAGTACTTC.

About this clonotype: Since a much larger clone is just one base distant, this may be a read error. Since the CDR3 does not end with the conserved phenylalanine or tryptophan, this likely comes from a read error. This chain connects TRBV9 to TRBJ1-1, with D hard to call. V shed 0 bases and J shed 4 bases, with 7 bases lying between them. CDR1 and CDR2 (germline): SGDLS, YYNGEE. This CDR3 comprises 13 residues. The CDR3, as DNA: TGTGCCAGCAGCGTAGCGGGGTTCACTGAAGCTTTCCTT. Protein product: CASSVAGFTEAFL.

This clonotype was found once. This sequence joins TRBV10-3 and TRBJ1-5; D gene uncertain. The CDR3 loop spans 13 amino acids. Trimming stripped 5 bases from V and 5 bases from J, with 10 bases between. Germline CDR1 ENHRY, CDR2 SYGVKD. CDR3 sequence reads: CAISPDTYQPQHF. CDR3 nucleotides: TGTGCCATCAGTCCTGACACTTATCAGCCCCAGCATTTT.

This clonotype has just a few counts. A junction end diverges from the germline sequence, so it may reflect a read error. The J gene is TRBJ2-7, the V gene TRBV4-1; TRBD1 or TRBD2 may be the D gene (5 bases each). The CDR3 sequence is 13 residues long. Germline lookup yields CDR1 MGHRA and CDR2 YSYEKL. In DNA, the CDR3 is TGTGCCAGCAGCCCCATGGGGGAAGGAGAGCAGTACTTC. This sequence encodes CASSPMGEGEQYF.

The chain is built from TRBV2 and TRBJ2-5; D is possibly TRBD1 (6 bases). CDR3 length: 16 amino acids. Germline V lookup: CDR1 SNHLY, CDR2 FYNNEI. Trimming stripped 6 bases from V and 1 base from J, with 18 bases between. The chain's CDR3 is CASSQTGRGGQETQYF. The DNA of the CDR3 is TGTGCCAGCAGCCAAACAGGGCGAGGGGGCCAAGAGACCCAGTACTTC.

This clonotype was seen a few times. The chain has TRBV7-3 and TRBJ1-6; D is undetermined. The germline V gene has CDR1 SGHTA and CDR2 FQGTGA. V lost 2 bases, J lost 8 bases, and 7 bases lay in between. This CDR3 is built from 13 residues. This CDR3 is CASSLDSDSPLHF. DNA for the CDR3: TGTGCCAGCAGCTTAGATTCGGATTCACCCCTCCACTTT.

This clonotype was detected only a few times. V and J are TRBV6-6 and TRBJ1-5, with D unclear. The germline V gene encodes CDR1 MNHNY and CDR2 SVGAGI (reference sequence). The CDR3 runs 12 residues. Trimming cost V 7 bases and J 7 bases, with 11 bases left between them. The CDR3 sequence: CASTGPGQPQHF. The CDR3 region has the DNA TGTGCCAGCACCGGGCCGGGGCAGCCCCAGCATTTT.

The chain employs TRBV15 and TRBJ1-1; TRBD1 matches 7 bases. The CDR3 length is 16 residues. Germline CDR1 reads LNHNV; CDR2 reads YYDKDF (reference sequence). Trimming at V came to 3 bases and at J to 4 bases, leaving 11 bases not matched to a gene. CDR3 region: CATSSDRAVKGTEAFF. The CDR3 DNA sequence: TGTGCCACCAGCAGCGACAGGGCGGTGAAGGGCACTGAAGCTTTCTTT.